This T cell receptor beta chain appears in the sequencing data of a study of cytomegalovirus exposure and HLA in healthy donors. Study conclusions and caveats: CMV serostatus alone was available as immune exposure information.

Amplification used 60 Vbeta primers and 13 Jbeta primers. Libraries were prepared by immunoSEQ multiplex PCR; TCRdb keeps only in-frame clonotypes and omits some of them. The table lists 150,000 to 200,000 clones, about 83% of them singletons. Trimming stripped 9 bases from V and 3 bases from J, with 11 bases between. Germline V gene data show CDR1 as MNHEY and CDR2 as SVGAGI. This CDR3 is built from 12 residues. As regards this clone: Its specificity is unknown.

The V gene is TRBV6-5, the J gene TRBJ1-1; D might be TRBD1 (6 bases). This sequence was found in a woman aged 30 to 39 in good health and CMV-seropositive. Sequenced material: PBMCs. The CDR3 spells CASTGLDTEAFF. The CDR3 DNA reads TGTGCCAGTACAGGGCTGGACACTGAAGCTTTCTTT.